The clone carrying this TCR beta chain has just a few counts. Authors' methods: From reference gene primer amplification, estimates of nucleated cell counts were derived. Produced via immunoSEQ multiplex PCR; TCRdb's table is partial and in-frame only. That table supplies the V and J calls and clone size; D and trimming were determined from the DNA. The sample includes about 120,000 clones, 82% of them seen just once. These data are taken from a study of blood T cell repertoires in COVID-19. The CDR3 runs 16 residues. V was shortened by 0 bases and J by 5 bases, with 17 bases between the two germline ends. The germline V gene has CDR1 SGHNT and CDR2 YYREEE (reference sequence).

The source of this sequence is a woman aged 65 to 85 with acute or convalescent COVID-19. Sequencing was carried out using peripheral blood. This rearrangement joins TRBV5-4 to TRBJ1-2, with unresolved D. The chain's CDR3 is CASSLGGIATDYGYTF. As DNA, the CDR3 is TGTGCCAGCAGCTTGGGAGGCATAGCGACCGATTATGGCTACACCTTC.